A selection of T cell receptor beta chains follows, all from one sample in a study of control samples from healthy donors and cancer patients. TCRdb keeps only in-frame clones here, not all; method: immunoSEQ multiplex PCR. The sample consists of about 80,000 clones, approximately 80% of them appearing once. Input material: PBMCs. These receptors were collected from a man in his sixties with head and neck cancer. Each CDR3 is given without its conserved first and last residue.

V	J	CDR3
TRBV5-4	TRBJ1-4	ASSLGSSTNEKLF
TRBV7-8	TRBJ1-1	ASSPRDRVFTEAF
TRBV4-1	TRBJ2-2	ASSQGIRGTGELF
TRBV5-6	TRBJ2-7	ASSLAGASYEQY
TRBV5-1	TRBJ2-2	ASSLVVGTGELF
TRBV18	TRBJ2-3	ASSLRQASTDTQY
TRBV5-1	TRBJ2-5	ASSPQGFQETQY
TRBV2	TRBJ2-7	ASSEPGREVS
TRBV4-1	TRBJ2-1	ASSRILAGAAGNEQF
TRBV27	TRBJ2-7	ASSNKRAGLGYEQY
TRBV9	TRBJ2-2	PSSVGGGGHTGELF
TRBV6-6	TRBJ1-4	ASSPPRKGEKLF
TRBV28	TRBJ2-4	ASSSGGFHGIQY
TRBV5-1	TRBJ2-7	ASSLALAGYEQY
TRBV6-1	TRBJ1-5	ASSEPGGGRHQPQH
TRBV11-2	TRBJ1-2	ASSLIGGGNYGYT
TRBV28	TRBJ2-7	ASSITGVEQY
TRBV28	TRBJ1-2	ASSLYGGTYGYT
TRBV19	TRBJ1-2	ASSMGTGYGYT
TRBV6-2/TRBV6-3	TRBJ2-1	ASSWGLLVGEEQF
TRBV18	TRBJ1-6	ASSPRSAAGGNTPLH
TRBV7-2	TRBJ2-7	ASSFGTLSEQY
TRBV7-2	TRBJ2-3	ASSPGGAGFTDTQY
TRBV6-6	TRBJ1-1	ASRLRQDLEAF